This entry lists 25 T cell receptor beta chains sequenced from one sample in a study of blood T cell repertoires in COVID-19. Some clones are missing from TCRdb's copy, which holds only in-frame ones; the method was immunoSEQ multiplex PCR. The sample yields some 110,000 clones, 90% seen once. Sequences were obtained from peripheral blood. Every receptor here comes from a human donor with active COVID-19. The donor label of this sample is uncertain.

The CDR3 sequence is CASTPGQSFPTNEKLFF. CDR3 bases: TGCGCCAGCACACCGGGACAGAGCTTCCCAACTAATGAAAAACTGTTTTTT. V is TRBV5-1 and J is TRBJ1-4; 7 bases map to TRBD1. The CDR3 contains 17 residues. V was pared by 6 bases and J by 0 bases, with 11 bases of the junction left unmatched. Germline V gene lookup returns CDR1 SGHRS and CDR2 YFSETQ.

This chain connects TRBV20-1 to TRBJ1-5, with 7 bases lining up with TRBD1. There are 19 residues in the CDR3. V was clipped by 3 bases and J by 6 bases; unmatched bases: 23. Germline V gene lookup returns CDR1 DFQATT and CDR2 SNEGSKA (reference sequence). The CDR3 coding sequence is TGCAGTGCTAGTCGGTCTCGCTCGCGCACGGGACAGAGGGGTCAGCCCCAGCATTTT. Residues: CSASRSRSRTGQRGQPQHF.

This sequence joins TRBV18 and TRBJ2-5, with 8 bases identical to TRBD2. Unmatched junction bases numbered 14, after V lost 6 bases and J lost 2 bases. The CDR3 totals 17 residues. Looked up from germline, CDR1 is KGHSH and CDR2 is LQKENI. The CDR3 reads CASSLEGRTSRQETQYF. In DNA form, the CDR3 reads TGTGCCAGCTCCCTAGAGGGGCGGACTAGCCGTCAAGAGACCCAGTACTTC.

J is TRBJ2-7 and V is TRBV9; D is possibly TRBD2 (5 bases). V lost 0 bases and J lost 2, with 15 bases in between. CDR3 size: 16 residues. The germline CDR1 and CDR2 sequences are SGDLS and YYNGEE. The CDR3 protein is CASSVEPTVGTYEQYF. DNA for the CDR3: TGTGCCAGCAGCGTAGAACCCACAGTCGGGACCTACGAGCAGTACTTC.

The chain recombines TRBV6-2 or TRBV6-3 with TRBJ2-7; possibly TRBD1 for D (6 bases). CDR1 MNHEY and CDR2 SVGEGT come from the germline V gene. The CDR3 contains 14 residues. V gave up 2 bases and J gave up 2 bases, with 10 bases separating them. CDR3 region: CASSYGGGAYEQYF. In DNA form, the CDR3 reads TGTGCCAGCAGTTACGGGGGCGGTGCCTACGAGCAGTACTTC.

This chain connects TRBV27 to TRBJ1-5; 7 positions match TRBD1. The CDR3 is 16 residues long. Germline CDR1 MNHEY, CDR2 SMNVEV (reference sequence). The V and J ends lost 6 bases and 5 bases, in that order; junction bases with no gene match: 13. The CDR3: CASRSIQGLGDQPQHF. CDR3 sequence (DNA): TGTGCCAGCAGGTCGATACAGGGGCTGGGGGATCAGCCCCAGCATTTT.

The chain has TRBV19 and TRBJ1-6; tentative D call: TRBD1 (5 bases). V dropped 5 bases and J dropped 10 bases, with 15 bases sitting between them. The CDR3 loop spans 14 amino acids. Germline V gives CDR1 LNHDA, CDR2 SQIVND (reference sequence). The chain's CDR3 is CASSPQSWGSPLHF. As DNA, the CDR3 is TGTGCCAGTAGTCCCCAAAGTTGGGGCTCACCCCTCCACTTT.

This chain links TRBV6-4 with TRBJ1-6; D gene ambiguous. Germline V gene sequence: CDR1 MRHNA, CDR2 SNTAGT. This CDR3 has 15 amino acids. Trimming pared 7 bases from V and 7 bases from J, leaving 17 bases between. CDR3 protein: CASKRESGSNSPLHF. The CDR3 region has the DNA TGTGCCAGCAAAAGGGAAAGCGGATCGAATTCACCCCTCCACTTT.

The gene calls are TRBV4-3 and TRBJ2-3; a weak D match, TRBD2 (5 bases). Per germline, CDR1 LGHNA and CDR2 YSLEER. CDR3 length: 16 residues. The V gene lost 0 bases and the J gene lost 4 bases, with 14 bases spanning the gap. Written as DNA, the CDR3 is TGCGCCAGCAGCCAAGAACGGAGCGGTCGACCAGATACGCAGTATTTT. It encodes CASSQERSGRPDTQYF.

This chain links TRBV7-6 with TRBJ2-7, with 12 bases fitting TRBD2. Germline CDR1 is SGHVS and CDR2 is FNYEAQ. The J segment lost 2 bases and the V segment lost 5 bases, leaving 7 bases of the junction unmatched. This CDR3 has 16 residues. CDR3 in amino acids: CASSHSRLAGAYEQYF. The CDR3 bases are TGTGCCAGCAGCCATAGTAGACTAGCGGGGGCCTACGAGCAGTACTTC. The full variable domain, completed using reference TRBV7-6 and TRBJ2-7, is GAGVSQSPRYKVTKRGQDVALRCDPISGHVSLYWYRQALGQGPEFLTYFNYEAQQDKSGLPNDRFSAERPEGSISTLTIQRTEQRDSAMYRCASSHSRLAGAYEQYFGPGTRLTVT.

DNA for the CDR3: TGTGCCAGCAGCGCCCGGCTAGCGGGGTACAATGAGCAGTTCTTC. Amino acid sequence: CASSARLAGYNEQFF. This chain links TRBV9 with TRBJ2-1; 9 bases are shared with TRBD2. This CDR3 spans 15 amino acids. Germline V gene sequence: CDR1 SGDLS, CDR2 YYNGEE. Trimming removed 3 bases from V and 4 bases from J; junction bases left unmatched: 5.

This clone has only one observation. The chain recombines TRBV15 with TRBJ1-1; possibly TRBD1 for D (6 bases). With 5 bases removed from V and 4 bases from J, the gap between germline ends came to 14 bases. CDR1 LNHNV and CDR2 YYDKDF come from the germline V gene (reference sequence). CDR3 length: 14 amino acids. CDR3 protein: CATSGLQGSTEAFF. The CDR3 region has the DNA TGTGCCACCAGCGGCCTACAGGGATCCACTGAAGCTTTCTTT.

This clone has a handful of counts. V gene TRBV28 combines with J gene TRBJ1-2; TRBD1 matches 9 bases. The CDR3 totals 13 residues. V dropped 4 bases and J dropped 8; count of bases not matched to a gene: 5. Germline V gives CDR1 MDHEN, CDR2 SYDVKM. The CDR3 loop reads CASSSGQGGGYTF. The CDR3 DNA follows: TGTGCCAGCAGTTCGGGACAGGGAGGCGGCTACACCTTC.

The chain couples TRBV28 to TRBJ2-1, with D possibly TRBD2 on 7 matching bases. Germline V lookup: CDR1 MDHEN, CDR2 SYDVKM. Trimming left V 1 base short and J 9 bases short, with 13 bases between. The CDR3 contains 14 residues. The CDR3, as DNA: TGTGCCAGCAGTTTATTGGGGGGGCTCAGTGAGCAGTTCTTC. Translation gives CASSLLGGLSEQFF.

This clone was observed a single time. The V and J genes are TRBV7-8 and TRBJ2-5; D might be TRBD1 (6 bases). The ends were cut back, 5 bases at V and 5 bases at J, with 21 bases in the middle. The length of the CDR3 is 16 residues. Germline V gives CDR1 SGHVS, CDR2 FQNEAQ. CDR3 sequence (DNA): TGTGCCAGCAGCCACGGACAGATCCGGGATGGTGAGACCCAGTACTTC. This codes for CASSHGQIRDGETQYF. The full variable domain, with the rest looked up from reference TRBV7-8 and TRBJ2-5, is GAGVSQSPRYKVAKRGQDVALRCDPISGHVSLFWYQQALGQGPEFLTYFQNEAQLDKSGLPSDRFFAERPEGSVSTLKIQRTQQEDSAVYLCASSHGQIRDGETQYFGPGTRLLVL.

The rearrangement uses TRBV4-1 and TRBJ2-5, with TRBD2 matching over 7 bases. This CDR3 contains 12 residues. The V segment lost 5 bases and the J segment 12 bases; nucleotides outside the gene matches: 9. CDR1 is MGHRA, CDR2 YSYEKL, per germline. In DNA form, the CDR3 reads TGCGCCAGCAGCTTAGTGGGGGGGTTCGAGTACTTC. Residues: CASSLVGGFEYF.

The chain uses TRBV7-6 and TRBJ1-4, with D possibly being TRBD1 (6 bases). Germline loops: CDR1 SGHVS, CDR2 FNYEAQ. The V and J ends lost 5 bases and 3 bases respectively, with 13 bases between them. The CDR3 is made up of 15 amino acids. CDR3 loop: CASSPGGAANEKLFF. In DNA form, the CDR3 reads TGTGCCAGCAGCCCGGGGGGGGCGGCTAATGAAAAACTGTTTTTT.

The CDR3 DNA sequence: TGTGCCAGCAGTTCGTTCGCGGGCTTAGCCTATTACAATGAGCAGTTCTTC. This encodes CASSSFAGLAYYNEQFF. J is TRBJ2-1 and V is TRBV27, with D perhaps TRBD2 (5 bases). The CDR3 contains 17 residues. Looked up from germline, CDR1 is MNHEY and CDR2 is SMNVEV (reference sequence). V shed 4 bases and J shed 4 bases, with 20 bases lying between them.

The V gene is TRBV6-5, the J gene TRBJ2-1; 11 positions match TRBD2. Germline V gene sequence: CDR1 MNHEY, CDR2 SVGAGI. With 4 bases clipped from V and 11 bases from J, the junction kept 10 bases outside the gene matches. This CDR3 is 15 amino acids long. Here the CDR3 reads CASSFVAGGAPKQFF. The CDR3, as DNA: TGTGCCAGCAGTTTCGTAGCGGGGGGGGCCCCAAAGCAGTTCTTC.

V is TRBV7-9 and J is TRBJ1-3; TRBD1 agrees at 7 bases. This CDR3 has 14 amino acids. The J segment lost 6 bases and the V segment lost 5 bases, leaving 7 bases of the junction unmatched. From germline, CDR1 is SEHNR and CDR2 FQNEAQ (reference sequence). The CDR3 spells CASSLQGRLNTIYF. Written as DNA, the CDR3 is TGTGCCAGCAGCCTACAGGGGCGCCTAAACACCATATATTTT.

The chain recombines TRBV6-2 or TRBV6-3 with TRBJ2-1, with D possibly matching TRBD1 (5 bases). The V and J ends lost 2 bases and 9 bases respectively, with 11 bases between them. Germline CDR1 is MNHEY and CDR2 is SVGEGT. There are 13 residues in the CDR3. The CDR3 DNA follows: TGTGCCAGCAGTTACCTGGGGCAGGGTGAGCAGTTCTTC. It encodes CASSYLGQGEQFF.

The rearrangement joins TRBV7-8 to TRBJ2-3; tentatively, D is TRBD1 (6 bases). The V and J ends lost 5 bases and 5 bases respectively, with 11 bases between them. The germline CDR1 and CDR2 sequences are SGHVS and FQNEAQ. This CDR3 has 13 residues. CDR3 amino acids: CASSIWTEDTQYF. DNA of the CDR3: TGTGCCAGCAGCATCTGGACAGAAGATACGCAGTATTTT. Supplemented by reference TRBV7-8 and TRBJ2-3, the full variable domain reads GAGVSQSPRYKVAKRGQDVALRCDPISGHVSLFWYQQALGQGPEFLTYFQNEAQLDKSGLPSDRFFAERPEGSVSTLKIQRTQQEDSAVYLCASSIWTEDTQYFGPGTRLTVL.

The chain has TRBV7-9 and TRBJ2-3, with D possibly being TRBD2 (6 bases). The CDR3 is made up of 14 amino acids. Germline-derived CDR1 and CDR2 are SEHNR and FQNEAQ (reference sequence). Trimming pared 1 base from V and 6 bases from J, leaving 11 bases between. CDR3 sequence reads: CASSLGGNPDTQYF. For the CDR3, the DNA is TGTGCCAGCAGCTTAGGCGGGAATCCCGATACGCAGTATTTT.

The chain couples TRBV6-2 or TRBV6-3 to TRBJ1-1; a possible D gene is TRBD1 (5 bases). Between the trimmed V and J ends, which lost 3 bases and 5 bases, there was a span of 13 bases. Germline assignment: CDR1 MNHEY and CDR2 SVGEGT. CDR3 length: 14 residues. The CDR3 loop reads CASSYRRGGTEAFF. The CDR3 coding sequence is TGTGCCAGCAGTTATCGACGTGGGGGGACTGAAGCTTTCTTT.

The CDR3 spells CASSLRQGGLTEKLFF. As DNA, the CDR3 is TGTGCCAGCAGCCTCAGACAGGGCGGTTTAACCGAAAAACTGTTTTTT. J is TRBJ1-4 and V is TRBV28; the match to TRBD1 covers 7 bases. CDR1 and CDR2 (germline): MDHEN, SYDVKM. The CDR3 runs to 16 residues. Unmatched junction bases numbered 15, after V lost 6 bases and J lost 8 bases.